These 24 T cell receptor beta chains were all obtained from the same sample, sequenced in a study of OX40 agonist ivuxolimab in advanced cancers. Method: immunoSEQ multiplex PCR; TCRdb's copy keeps in-frame clones and lacks some. The profile shows 95,000 to 100,000 clones, roughly 80% of them singletons. The input for sequencing was CD4+ or CD8+ T cells sorted from blood, taken in a trial of the OX40 agonist ivuxolimab. The receptors originated from an adult with an advanced solid tumor such as melanoma, head and neck, liver or kidney cancer.

This clone was seen a handful of times. The chain joins TRBV7-8 to TRBJ1-2, with TRBD1 identical over 7 bases. Germline V gives CDR1 SGHVS, CDR2 FQNEAQ. V lost 4 bases to trimming and J lost 3 bases; unmatched junction nucleotides: 8. The CDR3 extends over 15 amino acids. DNA for the CDR3: TGTGCCAGCAGCTCCGACAGGGAGAGGCACTATGGCTACACCTTC. Translated, it gives CASSSDRERHYGYTF. Full variable domain (outside the CDR3, taken from reference TRBV7-8 and TRBJ1-2): GAGVSQSPRYKVAKRGQDVALRCDPISGHVSLFWYQQALGQGPEFLTYFQNEAQLDKSGLPSDRFFAERPEGSVSTLKIQRTQQEDSAVYLCASSSDRERHYGYTFGSGTRLTVV.

The gene calls are TRBV5-1 and TRBJ1-1, with 8 nucleotides matching TRBD1. The V gene's germline CDR1 is SGHRS and CDR2 YFSETQ. This CDR3 spans 15 amino acids. J lost 8 bases, V lost 0 bases, and 9 bases had no gene match. The CDR3 nucleotides are TGCGCCAGCAGCTTGGTTGTGCAGGGGGCGGCCGAAGCTTTCTTT. Amino acid sequence: CASSLVVQGAAEAFF. The complete variable domain, with remaining parts taken from reference TRBV5-1 and TRBJ1-1, reads KAGVTQTPRYLIKTRGQQVTLSCSPISGHRSVSWYQQTPGQGLQFLFEYFSETQRNKGNFPGRFSGRQFSNSRSEMNVSTLELGDSALYLCASSLVVQGAAEAFFGQGTRLTVV.

This chain uses TRBV7-9 with TRBJ2-4; D not certain. The germline V and J ends were trimmed by 5 bases and 7 bases, with 6 bases remaining between them. This CDR3 comprises 11 residues. Per germline, CDR1 SEHNR and CDR2 FQNEAQ (reference sequence). CDR3 residues: CASSPMNIQYF. For the CDR3, the DNA is TGTGCCAGCAGCCCGATGAACATTCAGTACTTC.

V and J are TRBV7-2 and TRBJ2-3; TRBD2 agrees at 8 bases. The V and J ends lost 3 bases and 0 bases, in that order; junction bases with no gene match: 11. The CDR3 is made up of 18 amino acids. CDR1 is SGHTA, CDR2 FQGNSA, per germline. Here the CDR3 reads CASSFELGGGRSTDTQYF. The CDR3 DNA reads TGTGCCAGCAGCTTCGAGCTCGGCGGGGGGCGTAGCACAGATACGCAGTATTTT. The full variable domain, rest sourced from reference TRBV7-2 and TRBJ2-3, is GAGVSQSPSNKVTEKGKDVELRCDPISGHTALYWYRQSLGQGLEFLIYFQGNSAPDKSGLPSDRFSAERTGGSVSTLTIQRTQQEDSAVYLCASSFELGGGRSTDTQYFGPGTRLTVL.

This clone was seen just once. The genes are TRBV7-9 and TRBJ1-4; 8 positions match TRBD1. Losses at the gene ends were 5 bases for V and 1 base for J; bases not matched to a gene: 9. The CDR3 covers 17 residues. Germline assignment: CDR1 SEHNR and CDR2 FQNEAQ (reference sequence). In DNA form, the CDR3 reads TGTGCCAGCAGCCGGACAGGGAGCCCTGTAACTAATGAAAAACTGTTTTTT. It is translated as CASSRTGSPVTNEKLFF. Based on the CDR3 plus reference TRBV7-9 and TRBJ1-4, the full variable domain is DTGVSQNPRHKITKRGQNVTFRCDPISEHNRLYWYRQTLGQGPEFLTYFQNEAQLEKSRLLSDRFSAERPKGSFSTLEIQRTEQGDSAMYLCASSRTGSPVTNEKLFFGSGTQLSVL.

There are many counts of this clone. The chain couples TRBV7-9 to TRBJ2-1; TRBD2 matches 13 bases. Germline values: CDR1 SEHNR, CDR2 FQNEAQ (reference sequence). The V and J ends lost 0 bases and 12 bases, in that order; junction bases with no gene match: 5. This CDR3 region has 15 residues. Written as DNA, the CDR3 is TGTGCCAGCAGCTTAGCGCCGACTAGCGGGAGGTGGCAGTTCTTC. Residues: CASSLAPTSGRWQFF. The full variable domain, rest sourced from reference TRBV7-9 and TRBJ2-1, is DTGVSQNPRHKITKRGQNVTFRCDPISEHNRLYWYRQTLGQGPEFLTYFQNEAQLEKSRLLSDRFSAERPKGSFSTLEIQRTEQGDSAMYLCASSLAPTSGRWQFFGPGTRLTVL.

The J gene is TRBJ2-5, the V gene TRBV25-1; the match to TRBD1 covers 7 bases. CDR3 length: 14 amino acids. Looked up from germline, CDR1 is MGHDK and CDR2 is SYGVNS. V lost 1 base to trimming and J lost 7 bases; unmatched junction nucleotides: 6. The CDR3 spells CASSEFTGVGTQYF. For the CDR3, the DNA is TGTGCCAGCAGTGAATTTACAGGGGTTGGGACCCAGTACTTC.

The chain links TRBV15 to TRBJ2-7, with D unclear. The V and J ends lost 0 bases and 0 bases respectively, with 9 bases between them. The V gene's germline CDR1 is LNHNV and CDR2 YYDKDF (reference sequence). The CDR3 spans 15 residues. The chain's CDR3 is CATSRDRLSSYEQYF. CDR3 in DNA: TGTGCCACCAGCAGAGATCGCCTCAGCTCCTACGAGCAGTACTTC.

The chain couples TRBV29-1 to TRBJ2-2; the D is unclear. The V end was cut by 5 bases, the J end by 5 bases, with 12 bases between. Germline CDR1 reads SQVTM; CDR2 reads ANQGSEA. The CDR3 runs to 13 residues. The CDR3 loop is CSVRTTRTGELFF. DNA of the CDR3: TGCAGCGTTCGTACCACGAGAACCGGGGAGCTGTTTTTT.

The CDR3 spells CASRAGGGYNEQFF. In DNA form, the CDR3 reads TGCGCCAGCAGAGCGGGAGGGGGCTACAATGAGCAGTTCTTC. V usage is TRBV10-2 and J usage is TRBJ2-1; 10 bases align to TRBD2. Germline V CDR1 and CDR2: WSHSY, SAAADI. Germline trimming cut 6 bases from V and 3 bases from J; bases unmatched to any gene: 2. This CDR3 contains 14 residues.

J is TRBJ2-3 and V is TRBV25-1, with 9 bases aligning to TRBD2. Germline V gives CDR1 MGHDK, CDR2 SYGVNS. V trimming: 6 bases; J trimming: 2 bases; junction bases outside the gene matches: 12. This CDR3 comprises 17 residues. The CDR3 region has the DNA TGTGCCAGCAGGAGGGGGAGGCTAGCGGGGCTCACAGATACGCAGTATTTT. As protein: CASRRGRLAGLTDTQYF.

The chain combines TRBV4-2 with TRBJ1-2; no firm D call. Trimming took off 4 bases at V and 2 bases at J, with 11 bases between the two ends. This CDR3 contains 14 residues. Per the germline V gene, CDR1 is LGHNA and CDR2 is YNFKEQ. Here the CDR3 reads CASSPGGRNYGYTF. In DNA form, the CDR3 reads TGTGCCAGCAGCCCCGGCGGACGGAACTATGGCTACACCTTC.

For the CDR3, the DNA is TGTGCCAGCAGCTCAGACAAGAACTATGGCTACACCTTC. It codes for CASSSDKNYGYTF. The rearrangement joins TRBV7-9 to TRBJ1-2; D is undetermined. The V and J ends lost 4 bases and 2 bases respectively, with 8 bases between them. Germline CDR1 is SEHNR and CDR2 is FQNEAQ (reference sequence). This CDR3 spans 13 amino acids.

V usage is TRBV29-1 and J usage is TRBJ2-5; D is tentatively TRBD1 or TRBD2 (5 bases each). The V end was cut by 6 bases, the J end by 7 bases, with 9 bases between. Germline-derived CDR1 and CDR2 are SQVTM and ANQGSEA. The CDR3 is 10 amino acids. CDR3 in amino acids: CSVGEATQYF. The CDR3 DNA follows: TGCAGCGTGGGGGAAGCGACCCAGTACTTC.

The J gene is TRBJ1-5, the V gene TRBV19; TRBD1 matches 8 bases. This CDR3 spans 13 amino acids. Germline CDR1 and CDR2: LNHDA and SQIVND (reference sequence). V shed 8 bases, J shed 6 bases, and the junction held 6 bases outside the gene matches. In DNA, the CDR3 is TGTGCCAGTGAGGACAGGGTGGGTCAGCCCCAGCATTTT. Protein: CASEDRVGQPQHF.

This clone has only one observation. The rearrangement uses TRBV7-2 and TRBJ2-7, with unresolved D. Trimming took 1 base from V and 6 from J, leaving 16 bases between them. CDR1 is SGHTA and CDR2 is FQGNSA in the germline V gene. CDR3 length equals 15 residues. CDR3 nucleotide sequence: TGTGCCAGCAGCTTAGTGGGTCCGCAGAAGGCCGAGCAGTACTTC. As protein: CASSLVGPQKAEQYF. Combining the CDR3 with reference TRBV7-2 and TRBJ2-7 gives the whole variable domain GAGVSQSPSNKVTEKGKDVELRCDPISGHTALYWYRQSLGQGLEFLIYFQGNSAPDKSGLPSDRFSAERTGGSVSTLTIQRTQQEDSAVYLCASSLVGPQKAEQYFGPGTRLTVT.

The chain employs TRBV28 and TRBJ1-4; 7 bases are a match to TRBD1. The CDR3 sequence is 14 residues long. Germline values: CDR1 MDHEN, CDR2 SYDVKM. Unmatched junction bases numbered 12, after V lost 11 bases and J lost 6 bases. Here the CDR3 reads CAHSSGDRDEKLFF. The CDR3 DNA reads TGTGCCCATTCATCGGGGGACAGAGATGAAAAACTGTTTTTT. Combining the CDR3 with reference TRBV28 and TRBJ1-4 gives the whole variable domain DVKVTQSSRYLVKRTGEKVFLECVQDMDHENMFWYRQDPGLGLRLIYFSYDVKMKEKGDIPEGYSVSREKKERFSLILESASTNQTSMYLCAHSSGDRDEKLFFGSGTQLSVL.

The chain combines TRBV2 with TRBJ2-7, with 7 positions matching TRBD1. J gave up 0 bases and V 11 bases, and 10 bases lay outside the gene matches. There are 14 residues in the CDR3. The germline V gene encodes CDR1 SNHLY and CDR2 FYNNEI. CDR3 nucleotides: TGTGCCGGGCGCTGGACAGGAGCCTCCTACGAGCAGTACTTC. It translates to CAGRWTGASYEQYF.

This sequence joins TRBV19 and TRBJ1-6, with 10 bases that match TRBD1. V was clipped by 9 bases and J by 5 bases; unmatched bases: 4. The CDR3 spans 14 residues. Germline loops: CDR1 LNHDA, CDR2 SQIVND (reference sequence). As DNA, the CDR3 is TGTGCCAGCAGACAGGGGGCGGATAATTCACCCCTCCACTTT. It yields the protein CASRQGADNSPLHF.

The chain combines TRBV18 with TRBJ1-5; tentative D call: TRBD1 (6 bases). CDR1 and CDR2 from the germline V gene are KGHSH and LQKENI. With 4 bases removed from V and 4 bases from J, the gap between germline ends came to 14 bases. CDR3 length: 15 amino acids. The CDR3 nucleotides read TGTGCCAGCTCACGGGGGCAGGGAGGAAATCAGCCCCAGCATTTT. Protein sequence: CASSRGQGGNQPQHF. Drawing the rest from reference TRBV18 and TRBJ1-5, the complete variable domain is NAGVMQNPRHLVRRRGQEARLRCSPMKGHSHVYWYRQLPEEGLKFMVYLQKENIIDESGMPKERFSAEFPKEGPSILRIQQVVRGDSAAYFCASSRGQGGNQPQHFGDGTRLSIL.

This chain links TRBV30 with TRBJ1-1, with 7 bases identical to TRBD1. CDR1 and CDR2 from the germline V gene are GTSNPN and SVGIG (reference sequence). V was clipped by 5 bases and J by 1 base; unmatched bases: 4. This CDR3 is built from 13 residues. The CDR3 coding sequence is TGTGCCTGGTTAAGACAGGGGAACACTGAAGCTTTCTTT. This codes for CAWLRQGNTEAFF. Drawing the rest from reference TRBV30 and TRBJ1-1, the complete variable domain is SQTIHQWPATLVQPVGSPLSLECTVEGTSNPNLYWYRQAAGRGLQLLFYSVGIGQISSEVPQNLSASRPQDRQFILSSKKLLLSDSGFYLCAWLRQGNTEAFFGQGTRLTVV.

In its sample, this clone was seen a few times. The CDR3 region is CASSLEMADSGNTIYF. The CDR3 DNA is TGTGCCAGCAGCTTAGAGATGGCCGACTCTGGAAACACCATATATTTT. The V gene is TRBV11-1, the J gene TRBJ1-3; D is uncertain. This CDR3 region has 16 residues. Germline V gene sequence: CDR1 SGHAT, CDR2 FQDESV (reference sequence). The V and J ends lost 1 base and 0 bases respectively, with 10 bases between them.

This chain uses TRBV6-5 with TRBJ1-4; 9 bases line up with TRBD1. This CDR3 has 14 amino acids. The germline CDR1 and CDR2 sequences are MNHEY and SVGAGI. V shed 8 bases, J shed 9 bases, and the junction held 10 bases outside the gene matches. In DNA form, the CDR3 reads TGTGCCAGCGGCCTCCGGGACAGGGAAAAAAAACTGTTTTTT. Translated: CASGLRDREKKLFF.

The chain is built from TRBV4-2 and TRBJ2-1; 14 nucleotides agree with TRBD2. This CDR3 contains 21 residues. V gave up 0 bases and J gave up 1 base; unmatched junction bases: 11. Germline CDR1 and CDR2: LGHNA and YNFKEQ. The CDR3 is CASSQEVGGLAGATSYNEQFF. CDR3 bases: TGTGCCAGCAGCCAAGAGGTAGGGGGACTAGCGGGAGCGACGTCCTACAATGAGCAGTTCTTC.